This TCR beta chain was retrieved from a study of blood T cell repertoires in COVID-19. Across the whole study: The study drew acute and convalescent COVID-19 samples from the United States, Italy and Spain.

Original handling: Reference gene primer amplification gave nucleated cell count estimates. Here immunoSEQ multiplex PCR was the method, and the copy in TCRdb shows in-frame clones only, minus some. V and J calls and clone size are copied from that table; D and trimming were computed from the DNA. The sample has about 12,000 clones, roughly 72% seen once. Patients of the Seattle cohort, enrolled during active infection, were followed longitudinally. The CDR3 extends over 12 amino acids. V was pared by 5 bases and J by 5 bases, with 9 bases between. Germline V gene lookup returns CDR1 LGHNT and CDR2 FRNRAP.

The chain is built from TRBV12-5 and TRBJ2-5; a possible D gene is TRBD1 (7 bases). The sequencing sample was made of peripheral blood. This TCR was recovered from a man in his sixties with COVID-19, enrolled during active disease. The DNA for the CDR3 is TGTGCTAGTGGTCCAGGGGGGGAGACCCAGTACTTC. It translates to CASGPGGETQYF.